The next 24 T cell receptor beta chains were all read from a single sample in a study of OX40 agonist ivuxolimab in advanced cancers. Only in-frame clones appear in the TCRdb table, and some are missing; sequencing was by immunoSEQ multiplex PCR. The sample carries 55,000 to 65,000 clones, around 83% recorded once. This specimen consisted of CD4+ or CD8+ T cells sorted from blood, obtained in a trial of the OX40 agonist ivuxolimab. Receptors were obtained from an adult with an advanced solid tumor such as melanoma, head and neck, liver or kidney cancer.

The chain has TRBV28 and TRBJ2-7, with a tentative D call TRBD1 (6 bases). The CDR3 sequence is 14 residues long. V gave up 5 bases and J gave up 3 bases, with 14 bases separating them. Germline CDR1 and CDR2: MDHEN and SYDVKM. The CDR3 DNA follows: TGTGCCAGCAGTCTGAACAGGGTCTTCTACGAGCAGTACTTC. It yields the protein CASSLNRVFYEQYF.

The chain joins TRBV28 to TRBJ1-4; D is unclear. V was shortened by 5 bases and J by 5 bases, with 9 bases between the two germline ends. Germline V CDR1 and CDR2: MDHEN, SYDVKM. This CDR3 comprises 13 residues. CDR3 amino acids: CASSPPKNEKLFF. The CDR3 DNA reads TGTGCCAGCAGTCCCCCAAAAAATGAAAAACTGTTTTTT.

The rearrangement joins TRBV7-8 to TRBJ2-7, with D unresolved. The CDR3 consists of 11 residues. The germline CDR1 and CDR2 sequences are SGHVS and FQNEAQ. The V and J ends lost 5 bases and 7 bases respectively, with 9 bases between them. In nucleotides, the CDR3 is TGTGCCAGCAGCCGGGCGAGGGAGCAGTACTTC. Protein: CASSRAREQYF.

The chain links TRBV30 to TRBJ2-1, with D hard to call. The CDR3 extends over 11 amino acids. Deletions cut 5 bases from V and 7 bases from J, with 9 bases between. CDR1 is GTSNPN, CDR2 SVGIG, per germline (reference sequence). The CDR3 nucleotides are TGTGCCTGGGCCCAGAGTAATGAGCAGTTCTTC. Amino acids: CAWAQSNEQFF. The whole variable domain, remainder taken from reference TRBV30 and TRBJ2-1, is SQTIHQWPATLVQPVGSPLSLECTVEGTSNPNLYWYRQAAGRGLQLLFYSVGIGQISSEVPQNLSASRPQDRQFILSSKKLLLSDSGFYLCAWAQSNEQFFGPGTRLTVL.

The rearrangement joins TRBV19 to TRBJ2-3; D tentatively fits TRBD1 or TRBD2 (5 bases each). Germline V lookup: CDR1 LNHDA, CDR2 SQIVND (reference sequence). Trimming removed 0 bases at V and 5 bases at J, with 6 bases between. This CDR3 contains 13 residues. The CDR3 loop is CASSIERGDTQYF. CDR3 DNA sequence: TGTGCCAGTAGTATAGAGAGGGGAGATACGCAGTATTTT.

This rearrangement joins TRBV11-3 to TRBJ2-3; D call uncertain. The V end was cut by 2 bases, the J end by 4 bases, with 7 bases between. CDR3 length: 13 amino acids. CDR1 is SGHNT and CDR2 is YENEEA in the germline V gene. In nucleotides, the CDR3 is TGTGCCAGCAGCTTATCCAGCGCAGATACGCAGTATTTT. Its protein product is CASSLSSADTQYF.

This clone was counted a single time. The V call is TRBV19, the J call TRBJ1-5; D unclear. Germline V gene lookup returns CDR1 LNHDA and CDR2 SQIVND (reference sequence). V was shortened by 3 bases and J by 0 bases, with 9 bases between the two germline ends. The CDR3 has 15 residues. CDR3 sequence: CASSIGWNSNQPQHF. DNA for the CDR3: TGTGCCAGTAGTATTGGTTGGAATAGCAATCAGCCCCAGCATTTT. The complete variable domain, with remaining parts taken from reference TRBV19 and TRBJ1-5, reads DGGITQSPKYLFRKEGQNVTLSCEQNLNHDAMYWYRQDPGQGLRLIYYSQIVNDFQKGDIAEGYSVSREKKESFPLTVTSAQKNPTAFYLCASSIGWNSNQPQHFGDGTRLSIL.

The V gene is TRBV6-1, the J gene TRBJ2-1; TRBD2 aligns across 8 bases. CDR3 length: 16 residues. Per germline, CDR1 MNHNS and CDR2 SASEGT. With 1 base clipped from V and 0 bases from J, the junction kept 2 bases outside the gene matches. The CDR3 loop reads CASSEDGRASYNEQFF. CDR3 coding DNA: TGTGCCAGCAGTGAAGACGGGAGGGCCTCCTACAATGAGCAGTTCTTC.

The chain joins TRBV6-6 to TRBJ2-7, with D possibly being TRBD1 (6 bases). V dropped 6 bases and J dropped 2 bases, with 14 bases sitting between them. The germline V gene encodes CDR1 MNHNY and CDR2 SVGAGI (reference sequence). The CDR3 totals 14 residues. Here the CDR3 DNA reads TGTGCCAGCAGACCCGGGACAAGGACCTACGAGCAGTACTTC. Its translation is CASRPGTRTYEQYF.

This clone came up a few times. The gene calls are TRBV5-1 and TRBJ1-5; unclear D gene. The V and J ends lost 4 bases and 5 bases respectively, with 13 bases between them. Germline CDR1 is SGHRS and CDR2 is YFSETQ. The CDR3 consists of 14 residues. The CDR3 coding sequence is TGCGCCAGCAGCCCCACTCTTGGTGATCAGCCCCAGCATTTT. This codes for CASSPTLGDQPQHF.

The chain carries TRBV4-1 and TRBJ1-4; D unresolved. V dropped 4 bases and J dropped 0 bases, with 9 bases sitting between them. From germline, CDR1 is MGHRA and CDR2 YSYEKL. This CDR3 comprises 15 residues. Here the CDR3 DNA reads TGCGCCAGCAGCCCGAGTGCTCCAACTAATGAAAAACTGTTTTTT. As protein: CASSPSAPTNEKLFF.

This clone was seen only a few times. V usage is TRBV30 and J usage is TRBJ2-7; weak D call: TRBD2 (5 bases). In germline, CDR1 is GTSNPN, CDR2 SVGIG (reference sequence). Trimming took 8 bases from V and 3 from J, leaving 11 bases between them. The length of the CDR3 is 11 residues. The CDR3 DNA reads TGTGCCACCGACCGGGGCTACGAGCAGTACTTC. This encodes CATDRGYEQYF.

This clone occurred once. CDR3 in DNA: TGTGCCAGCAGCGACCGACAGAACACCGGGGAGCTGTTTTTT. This encodes CASSDRQNTGELFF. The chain links TRBV7-6 to TRBJ2-2; D ambiguous. Trimming stripped 5 bases from V and 1 base from J, with 8 bases between. Germline assignment: CDR1 SGHVS and CDR2 FNYEAQ. The CDR3 spans 14 residues.

This clone was recorded once. The chain couples TRBV28 to TRBJ1-2; D gene ambiguous. V lost 6 bases and J 6 bases, leaving 23 bases between the germline ends. The CDR3 runs 16 residues. Germline V gives CDR1 MDHEN, CDR2 SYDVKM. The CDR3 here is CASSPGSHTGNDGYTF. As DNA, the CDR3 is TGTGCCAGCAGCCCTGGGTCACACACTGGGAATGATGGCTACACCTTC.

The chain recombines TRBV27 with TRBJ2-7; D is ambiguous. Trimming took 2 bases from V and 1 from J, leaving 9 bases between them. Germline lookup yields CDR1 MNHEY and CDR2 SMNVEV (reference sequence). CDR3 length: 14 amino acids. The CDR3 nucleotides are TGTGCCAGCAGTTTAGAGTTTAATTCCTACGAGCAGTACTTC. It specifies CASSLEFNSYEQYF.

This clone showed up just a few times. The chain joins TRBV6-5 to TRBJ2-7; 10 bases map to TRBD2. This CDR3 has 15 amino acids. Germline V lookup: CDR1 MNHEY, CDR2 SVGAGI. After removal of 5 bases from V and 3 bases from J, the junction contained 7 bases not matched to a gene. CDR3 nucleotide sequence: TGTGCCAGCAGTCCAGCGGGAGGGATAGACTACGAGCAGTACTTC. Translation: CASSPAGGIDYEQYF.

This clone showed up just once. The V and J genes are TRBV2 and TRBJ2-7; tentative D call: TRBD2 (5 bases). Germline V CDR1 and CDR2: SNHLY, FYNNEI. The CDR3 has 12 amino acids. With 8 bases removed from V and 3 bases from J, the gap between germline ends came to 11 bases. CDR3 in DNA: TGTGCCAGCGCGGGCGGGTACTACGAGCAGTACTTC. Translated, it gives CASAGGYYEQYF. Based on the CDR3 plus reference TRBV2 and TRBJ2-7, the full variable domain is EPEVTQTPSHQVTQMGQEVILRCVPISNHLYFYWYRQILGQKVEFLVSFYNNEISEKSEIFDDQFSVERPDGSNFTLKIRSTKLEDSAMYFCASAGGYYEQYFGPGTRLTVT.

The chain uses TRBV7-2 and TRBJ1-1; D remains unclear. The CDR3 sequence is 15 residues long. Trimming took off 2 bases at V and 1 base at J, with 11 bases between the two ends. Germline V CDR1 and CDR2: SGHTA, FQGNSA. Written as DNA, the CDR3 is TGTGCCAGCAGCTTATTATCGCAGGCGAACACTGAAGCTTTCTTT. This translates into CASSLLSQANTEAFF.

This rearrangement joins TRBV15 to TRBJ1-4, with a possible D match to TRBD1 (5 bases). CDR1 and CDR2 (germline): LNHNV, YYDKDF (reference sequence). This CDR3 region has 14 residues. V lost 2 bases to trimming and J lost 5 bases, with 9 bases between them. The CDR3: CATSRPTANEKLFF. The CDR3 DNA reads TGTGCCACCAGCAGACCGACAGCGAATGAAAAACTGTTTTTT.

Here the CDR3 DNA reads TGCGCCAGCAGCTCAGGGACAGCGTGGGGCTATGGCTACACCTTC. It codes for CASSSGTAWGYGYTF. The chain carries TRBV5-1 and TRBJ1-2; TRBD1 aligns across 7 bases. V shed 3 bases and J 4 bases; nucleotides not matched to a gene: 9. CDR3 length: 15 amino acids. The V gene's germline CDR1 is SGHRS and CDR2 YFSETQ.

The gene calls are TRBV4-1 and TRBJ2-5; D unresolved. The DNA end favors TRBJ2-7, so the J call may be wrong. Germline lookup yields CDR1 MGHRA and CDR2 YSYEKL. This CDR3 spans 15 amino acids. In DNA, the CDR3 is TGCGCCAGCAGCCAAGACCTGAGAAACACCTACGAGCAGTACTTC. This encodes CASSQDLRNTYEQYF.

The rearrangement joins TRBV5-6 to TRBJ2-5; perhaps TRBD2 as D (6 bases). Germline CDR1 is SGHDT and CDR2 is YYEEEE. V was cut by 5 bases and J by 4 bases, with 15 bases left in between. This CDR3 has 14 amino acids. The CDR3 DNA reads as TGTGCCAGCAGTAATCCGGGACTTCGAGAGACCCAGTACTTC. It encodes CASSNPGLRETQYF. Drawing the rest from reference TRBV5-6 and TRBJ2-5, the complete variable domain is DAGVTQSPTHLIKTRGQQVTLRCSPKSGHDTVSWYQQALGQGPQFIFQYYEEEERQRGNFPDRFSGHQFPNYSSELNVNALLLGDSALYLCASSNPGLRETQYFGPGTRLLVL.

V gene TRBV7-9 combines with J gene TRBJ1-5; D perhaps matches TRBD1 (6 bases). Germline loops: CDR1 SEHNR, CDR2 FQNEAQ (reference sequence). Trimming left V 5 bases short and J 4 bases short, with 15 bases between. This CDR3 comprises 15 residues. The CDR3 sequence is CASSPRGSHNQPQHF. CDR3 nucleotide sequence: TGTGCCAGCAGCCCAAGGGGGTCACATAATCAGCCCCAGCATTTT.

The chain uses TRBV9 and TRBJ1-3; D gene ambiguous. Between the trimmed V and J ends, which lost 0 bases and 0 bases, there was a span of 10 bases. This CDR3 region has 16 residues. CDR1 is SGDLS and CDR2 is YYNGEE in the germline V gene. As DNA, the CDR3 is TGTGCCAGCAGCGTAGGCCCTGATTCCTCTGGAAACACCATATATTTT. It encodes CASSVGPDSSGNTIYF.